Listed below are T cell receptor beta chains from one sample, sequenced in a study of early T cells in non-severe SARS-CoV-2 infection. In TCRdb, the 5' RACE reads were re-called with MiXCR into one record per CDR3 protein. The table records roughly 60,000 distinct CDR3 sequences, under 8% of them present only once. The sample here was whole blood, taken at baseline. Receptor source: an adult who was a healthcare worker with PCR-confirmed SARS-CoV-2 infection or an uninfected control (not recorded which). Each CDR3 is given with its conserved first and last residue. D genes are given only for firm matches. The listing skips clone size in some rows; elsewhere it reads once, few, many or a size class.

CDR3 DNA: TGTGCCAGCAGTTACGATACCGAGCGGGGGGGTGCGGTCTTC; CDR3 protein: CASSYDTERGGAVF; V gene: TRBV6-5; J gene: TRBJ2-1; clone size: few; D gene: TRBD2
CDR3 DNA: TGTGCCAGCACCGACAGGGTAGAAGACTATGGCTACACCTTC; CDR3 protein: CASTDRVEDYGYTF; V gene: TRBV6-5; J gene: TRBJ1-2; clone size: .; D gene: TRBD1
CDR3 DNA: TGTGCCAGCAGCATCCCGGGACAGGACTACGAGCAGTACTTC; CDR3 protein: CASSIPGQDYEQYF; V gene: TRBV7-2; J gene: TRBJ2-7; clone size: many; D gene: TRBD1
CDR3 DNA: TGTGCCACCAGCCGACCAGACAGGGTAAACCCCCCCCGCTCCCGACAGATGAACACTGAAGCTTTCTTT; CDR3 protein: CATSRPDRVNPPRSRQMNTEAFF; V gene: TRBV15; J gene: TRBJ1-1; clone size: many; D gene: TRBD1
CDR3 DNA: TGTGCCAGCAGCCATGACACCGGGGAGCTGTTTTTT; CDR3 protein: CASSHDTGELFF; V gene: TRBV14; J gene: TRBJ2-2; clone size: few; D gene: .
CDR3 DNA: TGCAGCGTTGATAGGGGCCTCTCTGGAAACACCATATATTTT; CDR3 protein: CSVDRGLSGNTIYF; V gene: TRBV29-1; J gene: TRBJ1-3; clone size: .; D gene: .
CDR3 DNA: TGTGCCTCAACGGCGGGTAGCACAGATACGCAGTATTTT; CDR3 protein: CASTAGSTDTQYF; V gene: TRBV10-3; J gene: TRBJ2-3; clone size: few; D gene: .
CDR3 DNA: TGTGCCAGCAGCCCACGGGATGGGGAGCTGTTTTTT; CDR3 protein: CASSPRDGELFF; V gene: TRBV11-2; J gene: TRBJ2-2; clone size: many; D gene: .
CDR3 DNA: TGTGCCAGCAGCCGCGCGGTTGGGCAGTTCTTC; CDR3 protein: CASSRAVGQFF; V gene: TRBV7-2; J gene: TRBJ2-1; clone size: many; D gene: .
CDR3 DNA: TGTGCCAGCTCACCACCGAAGGGACAGACGCAAGAGACCCAGTACTTC; CDR3 protein: CASSPPKGQTQETQYF; V gene: TRBV18; J gene: TRBJ2-5; clone size: .; D gene: TRBD1
CDR3 DNA: TGCAGTGCTACCGGGACAGGCATCTACGAGCAGTACTTC; CDR3 protein: CSATGTGIYEQYF; V gene: TRBV20-1; J gene: TRBJ2-7; clone size: few; D gene: TRBD1
CDR3 DNA: TGTGCCAGTAGTAAGAGACAGGGCCCTGAAGCTTTCTTT; CDR3 protein: CASSKRQGPEAFF; V gene: TRBV19; J gene: TRBJ1-1; clone size: many; D gene: TRBD1
CDR3 DNA: TGTGCCAGCGGGTCCCTAAACAGTTATAGCACCGGGGAGCTGTTTTTT; CDR3 protein: CASGSLNSYSTGELFF; V gene: TRBV2; J gene: TRBJ2-2; clone size: .; D gene: .
CDR3 DNA: TGTGCCAGCAGCTTAAGCTCAGGGGCAGATGGCTACACCTTC; CDR3 protein: CASSLSSGADGYTF; V gene: TRBV13; J gene: TRBJ1-2; clone size: many; D gene: .
CDR3 DNA: TGTGCCAGCAGCGTTTCGGGACTAGGGATAGATACGCAGTATTTT; CDR3 protein: CASSVSGLGIDTQYF; V gene: TRBV7-2; J gene: TRBJ2-3; clone size: .; D gene: TRBD2
CDR3 DNA: TGTGCCAGCTCACCGGGAAGCGGGGAGACCCAGTACTTC; CDR3 protein: CASSPGSGETQYF; V gene: TRBV18; J gene: TRBJ2-5; clone size: .; D gene: .
CDR3 DNA: TGTGCCAGCAGTCCAAGCTCGGGAGAGACCTCCATCTACGAGCAGTACTTC; CDR3 protein: CASSPSSGETSIYEQYF; V gene: TRBV27; J gene: TRBJ2-7; clone size: many; D gene: .
CDR3 DNA: TGTGCCTGGAGTGTCCGGGGGCTGACTGAAGCTTTCTTT; CDR3 protein: CAWSVRGLTEAFF; V gene: TRBV30; J gene: TRBJ1-1; clone size: many; D gene: .
CDR3 DNA: TGTGCCAGCAGCTCGAGACAGGGCCGGAGCTCCTATAATTCACCCCTCCACTTT; CDR3 protein: CASSSRQGRSSYNSPLHF; V gene: TRBV7-9; J gene: TRBJ1-6; clone size: few; D gene: TRBD1
CDR3 DNA: TGTGCCAGCAGCCCGTGGGCGGGGAACACTGAAGCTTTCTTT; CDR3 protein: CASSPWAGNTEAFF; V gene: TRBV7-9; J gene: TRBJ1-1; clone size: .; D gene: .
CDR3 DNA: TGTGCCAGCAGCTCATGGACGTCGGATGGCTACACCTTC; CDR3 protein: CASSSWTSDGYTF; V gene: TRBV5-6; J gene: TRBJ1-2; clone size: many; D gene: .
CDR3 DNA: TGTGCCAGCAGTCTCGACCCGGATCAGCCCCAGCATTTT; CDR3 protein: CASSLDPDQPQHF; V gene: TRBV5-5; J gene: TRBJ1-5; clone size: .; D gene: .
CDR3 DNA: TGTGCCAGTACCTTGGCGGGCCTGCCGGCCCAGTACTTC; CDR3 protein: CASTLAGLPAQYF; V gene: TRBV6-2/TRBV6-3; J gene: TRBJ2-5; clone size: .; D gene: .
CDR3 DNA: TGCAGCGTTGAACCTAAGGGACACGGTGTTGATACGCAGTATTTT; CDR3 protein: CSVEPKGHGVDTQYF; V gene: TRBV29-1; J gene: TRBJ2-3; clone size: many; D gene: .
CDR3 DNA: TGTGCCAGCAGCCAAGATCGCGGGGGAGCTTTCTTT; CDR3 protein: CASSQDRGGAFF; V gene: TRBV4-2; J gene: TRBJ1-1; clone size: .; D gene: .
CDR3 DNA: TGTGCCAGCTGGGACCTAGGGAACACCATATATTTT; CDR3 protein: CASWDLGNTIYF; V gene: TRBV28; J gene: TRBJ1-3; clone size: .; D gene: .
CDR3 DNA: TGTGCCAGCACCTCGGCGGCTAGCGGGGGAGGCTACGAGCAGTACTTC; CDR3 protein: CASTSAASGGGYEQYF; V gene: TRBV28; J gene: TRBJ2-7; clone size: many; D gene: TRBD2
CDR3 DNA: TGCGCCAGCAGCCAAGAGGGGCCAGGGAGATTGTACGAGCAGTACTTC; CDR3 protein: CASSQEGPGRLYEQYF; V gene: TRBV4-3; J gene: TRBJ2-7; clone size: .; D gene: .
CDR3 DNA: TGTGCCAGCAGCGGGGCTCGGAACACTGAAGCTTTCTTT; CDR3 protein: CASSGARNTEAFF; V gene: TRBV4-2; J gene: TRBJ1-1; clone size: many; D gene: .
CDR3 DNA: TGTGCCAGCAGCCGGACTAGCCTGAATGTTGGCACAGATACGCAGTATTTT; CDR3 protein: CASSRTSLNVGTDTQYF; V gene: TRBV7-2; J gene: TRBJ2-3; clone size: few; D gene: TRBD2
CDR3 DNA: TGTGCCAGCAGTGAAATCCGGCTACGAGACCAAGAGACCCAGTACTTC; CDR3 protein: CASSEIRLRDQETQYF; V gene: TRBV6-1; J gene: TRBJ2-5; clone size: .; D gene: .
CDR3 DNA: TGCAGTGCTAGCCGACCGGGACAGTCTTTAGGGACCCAGTACTTC; CDR3 protein: CSASRPGQSLGTQYF; V gene: TRBV20-1; J gene: TRBJ2-5; clone size: many; D gene: TRBD1
CDR3 DNA: TGTGCCAGCAGTTTAACGCTGAACACTGAAGCTTTCTTT; CDR3 protein: CASSLTLNTEAFF; V gene: TRBV12-3/TRBV12-4; J gene: TRBJ1-1; clone size: many; D gene: .
CDR3 DNA: TGTGCCAGCAGCTTAGCGGCCTTAACAGATACGCAGTATTTT; CDR3 protein: CASSLAALTDTQYF; V gene: TRBV7-2; J gene: TRBJ2-3; clone size: .; D gene: .
CDR3 DNA: TGTGCCAGCAGGGCCGCAAGGGCCGGGGAGCTGTTTTTT; CDR3 protein: CASRAARAGELFF; V gene: TRBV2; J gene: TRBJ2-2; clone size: many; D gene: .
CDR3 DNA: TGTGCCACCAACGGACAGGGGCGAGATACGCAGTATTTT; CDR3 protein: CATNGQGRDTQYF; V gene: TRBV24-1; J gene: TRBJ2-3; clone size: few; D gene: TRBD1
CDR3 DNA: TGTGCCAGTAGTATTGGGCCCGATTACAATGAGCAGTTCTTC; CDR3 protein: CASSIGPDYNEQFF; V gene: TRBV19; J gene: TRBJ2-1; clone size: many; D gene: .
CDR3 DNA: TGTGCCAGCAGCGTAGTTCGGACCACTGAAGCTTTCTTT; CDR3 protein: CASSVVRTTEAFF; V gene: TRBV9; J gene: TRBJ1-1; clone size: many; D gene: .
CDR3 DNA: TGTGCCAGCAGCAAGGGAGCTTTTTCGGGCCACAATGAGCAGTTCTTC; CDR3 protein: CASSKGAFSGHNEQFF; V gene: TRBV7-9; J gene: TRBJ2-1; clone size: few; D gene: .
CDR3 DNA: TGTGCCAGCAGTCCCCGGGAAGATACGCAGTATTTT; CDR3 protein: CASSPREDTQYF; V gene: TRBV6-2/TRBV6-3; J gene: TRBJ2-3; clone size: many; D gene: .
CDR3 DNA: TGTGCCAGCTCACCAGATCGACTCAACCAAGAGACCCAGTACTTC; CDR3 protein: CASSPDRLNQETQYF; V gene: TRBV18; J gene: TRBJ2-5; clone size: many; D gene: .
CDR3 DNA: TGTGCCAGCAGGTGGGGACAGGTTTCGGGAGCTTTCTTT; CDR3 protein: CASRWGQVSGAFF; V gene: TRBV28; J gene: TRBJ1-1; clone size: few; D gene: TRBD1
CDR3 DNA: TGTGCCAGCAGCAGGACTAGGGGGGATGAGCAGTTCTTC; CDR3 protein: CASSRTRGDEQFF; V gene: TRBV9; J gene: TRBJ2-1; clone size: .; D gene: .
CDR3 DNA: TGTGCCAGCAGCTTAGGGTGGACTAGGGAATACAATGAGCAGTTCTTC; CDR3 protein: CASSLGWTREYNEQFF; V gene: TRBV7-9; J gene: TRBJ2-1; clone size: many; D gene: TRBD2
CDR3 DNA: TGTGCCAGCAGCCATAAGGGGTCTGACGAAGAGACCCAGTACTTC; CDR3 protein: CASSHKGSDEETQYF; V gene: TRBV12-3/TRBV12-4; J gene: TRBJ2-5; clone size: .; D gene: .
CDR3 DNA: TGCAGCGGCACCTACCGGACAGGGTGGAATTCACCCCTCCACTTT; CDR3 protein: CSGTYRTGWNSPLHF; V gene: TRBV29-1; J gene: TRBJ1-6; clone size: many; D gene: TRBD1
CDR3 DNA: TGTGCCAGCAGCTTGGGCAGGGGGCTTAACTATGGCTACACCTTC; CDR3 protein: CASSLGRGLNYGYTF; V gene: TRBV7-2; J gene: TRBJ1-2; clone size: many; D gene: TRBD1
CDR3 DNA: TGTGCCAGCACGGCGGGTCTGTCCTACGAGCAGTACTTC; CDR3 protein: CASTAGLSYEQYF; V gene: TRBV25-1; J gene: TRBJ2-7; clone size: many; D gene: .
CDR3 DNA: TGTGCCATCAGTGACTCGCGGGGGGAGCAGTTCTTC; CDR3 protein: CAISDSRGEQFF; V gene: TRBV10-3; J gene: TRBJ2-1; clone size: many; D gene: TRBD2
CDR3 DNA: TGTGCCAGCAGTTTAAGCGGGGGCGGAGATTACGAGCAGTACTTC; CDR3 protein: CASSLSGGGDYEQYF; V gene: TRBV12-3/TRBV12-4; J gene: TRBJ2-7; clone size: few; D gene: TRBD2
CDR3 DNA: TGCAGTGCCAGAACACAGGGAAATCGAGGTGAAGCTTTCTTT; CDR3 protein: CSARTQGNRGEAFF; V gene: TRBV20-1; J gene: TRBJ1-1; clone size: many; D gene: .
CDR3 DNA: TGTGCCAGCAGTTACTCGAGCGGGGGGGCAAACGAGCAGTACTTC; CDR3 protein: CASSYSSGGANEQYF; V gene: TRBV6-5; J gene: TRBJ2-7; clone size: .; D gene: TRBD2